This T cell receptor beta chain was captured in a study of blood T cell repertoires in COVID-19. Original methodology: Nucleated cell counts were estimated from reference gene primer amplification. Measured with immunoSEQ multiplex PCR; TCRdb has only the in-frame clones, and not every one. V, J and clone size are those of that table, while D and trimming were read from the DNA. This sample yields fewer than 250,000 clones, of which around 85% are seen a single time; roughly an eighth belongs to the top ten. CDR3 length: 15 amino acids. Germline V gene lookup returns CDR1 MNHEY and CDR2 SVGAGI. The V and J ends lost 2 bases and 3 bases, in that order; junction bases with no gene match: 7.

This TCR was sampled from a woman aged 50 to 60 with acute or convalescent COVID-19. Sequenced sample: peripheral blood. The V gene is TRBV6-5, the J gene TRBJ2-7, with 7 bases identical to TRBD1. The CDR3 region has the DNA TGTGCCAGCAGTTACCCGGGACAGTCAATCTACGAGCAGTACTTC. It encodes CASSYPGQSIYEQYF.